This T cell receptor beta chain was sequenced in a study of cytomegalovirus exposure and HLA in healthy donors (dated by TCRdb to 2017 to 2019). Broadly, across the study: According to a later analysis, the approximately 120 validation repertoires were produced on the same platform as the roughly 720 repertoires of the first cohort. The study was designed to test whether signatures of past pathogen exposure could be identified by cataloging public T cell receptors. A separate validation cohort of over a hundred different subjects was used in addition to the approximately 700-subject first cohort. To predict cytomegalovirus infection status, the study combined high-throughput TCR immunosequencing, statistical association of individual TCRs with disease status, and machine learning. Results and caveats for the whole study, not just this receptor: All 120 or so repertoires were used to score co-occurrence in the validation cohort in a later analysis, because that analysis had no HLA typing for the cohort. Cytomegalovirus status was reported to be diagnosed by the classifier with high specificity and sensitivity in both the original and validation cohorts. The authors suggested that the approach could potentially be generalized to other disease states and immunological phenotypes. While some public TCRs were present in many individuals, most TCR sequences turned up only very rarely across donors. The study listed 150 to 200 TCR beta chains as associated with cytomegalovirus. In vitro tests confirmed that a few of the cytomegalovirus-associated TCR beta chains recognize cytomegalovirus antigens. In a later analysis, TCRs clustered in the first cohort were found to also tend to co-occur in the approximately 120 validation repertoires, with about 93% of cluster scores above 0.

The donors were included in the validation cohort of around 120 subjects, a group kept apart from the approximately 670-subject first cohort. Remarks on this clone: No antigen is known for it. Within one base of it there is no much larger clone, and no base qualities were kept.

The library was produced with the immunoSEQ multiplex PCR assay. The original methods were these. A statistical classification framework was developed to diagnose cytomegalovirus status using the catalog of TCR beta chain sequences. TCRdb stores this immuneACCESS table with in-frame sequences only. Part of the clones is absent; in the studies checked, under half of the shortfall reflects unresolved V genes, and no reason is known for the rest. The V and J calls and clone size are taken from that table; D and trimming were inferred from the DNA. Across this sample there are over 200,000 clones, with around 78% seen only once. The leading ten clones occupy 5.5% to 7% of the sample. Including the terminal cysteine and phenylalanine, the CDR3 comprises 15 residues. Just CDR3 DNA is preserved here, 45 bases in frame from base 1. V loses 2 bases of germline sequence and J loses 1 base, and the interval between the two ends is 11 bases. The germline V gene (reference sequence) specifies LNHNV as CDR1 and YYDKDF as CDR2.

The sequenced material came from PBMCs. The V and J segments used are TRBV15 and TRBJ2-5, with the D gene too uncertain to name. This TCR came from a woman under 30 in good health and CMV-seronegative. The DNA is TGTGCCACCAGCAGATCGCCGACAAGCCAAGAGACCCAGTACTTC. Translated, this is CATSRSPTSQETQYF.